The TCR beta chain under discussion was sequenced for a study of blood T cells in healthy people across ages. V was clipped by 5 bases and J by 7 bases, with 11 bases between them. Germline V CDR1 and CDR2: DFQATT, SNEGSKA (reference sequence). The CDR3 has 11 residues. Next came a second PCR, run for about 6 to 12 cycles, which used a sample-barcoded 5' primer along with a J-beta primer mix. TCRdb analysed the 5' RACE reads with MiXCR anew, one entry per CDR3 protein. The repertoire includes about 680,000 distinct CDR3 sequences, approximately 50% of them detected once, and 25% to 35% sits in the top ten.

The clonotype originates from a woman aged 55-70 years in good health. This sequence joins TRBV20-1 and TRBJ1-1; no definite D call. Sequences were obtained from blood. CDR3 sequence reads: CSAGSSCEAFF. DNA of the CDR3: TGCAGTGCTGGCAGTTCCTGTGAAGCTTTCTTT.